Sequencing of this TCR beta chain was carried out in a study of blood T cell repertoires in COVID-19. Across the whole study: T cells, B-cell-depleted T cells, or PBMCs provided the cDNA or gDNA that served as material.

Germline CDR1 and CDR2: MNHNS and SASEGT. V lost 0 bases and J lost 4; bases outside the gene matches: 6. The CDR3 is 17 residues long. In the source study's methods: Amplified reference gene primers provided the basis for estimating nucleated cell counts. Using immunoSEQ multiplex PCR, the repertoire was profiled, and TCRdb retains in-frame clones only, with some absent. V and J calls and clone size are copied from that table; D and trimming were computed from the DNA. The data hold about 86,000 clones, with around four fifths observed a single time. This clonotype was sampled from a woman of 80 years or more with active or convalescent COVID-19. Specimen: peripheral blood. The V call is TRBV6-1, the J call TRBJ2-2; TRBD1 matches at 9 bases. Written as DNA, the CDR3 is TGTGCCAGCAGTGAAGCTTGGGGACAGGGAATCACCGGGGAGCTGTTTTTT. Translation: CASSEAWGQGITGELFF.